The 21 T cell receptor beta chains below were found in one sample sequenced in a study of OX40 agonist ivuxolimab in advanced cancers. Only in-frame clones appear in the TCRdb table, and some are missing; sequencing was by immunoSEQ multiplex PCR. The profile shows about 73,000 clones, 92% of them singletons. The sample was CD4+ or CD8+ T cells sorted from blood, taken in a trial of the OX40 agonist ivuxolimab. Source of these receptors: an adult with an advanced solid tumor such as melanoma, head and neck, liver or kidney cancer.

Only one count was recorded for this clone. The CDR3 here is CASRWGGTEAFF. CDR3 DNA: TGTGCCTCTCGGTGGGGAGGCACTGAAGCTTTCTTT. This chain uses TRBV19 with TRBJ1-1; D is unresolved. The CDR3 spans 12 residues. Trimming removed 11 bases at V and 4 bases at J, with 14 bases between. In germline, CDR1 is LNHDA, CDR2 SQIVND (reference sequence).

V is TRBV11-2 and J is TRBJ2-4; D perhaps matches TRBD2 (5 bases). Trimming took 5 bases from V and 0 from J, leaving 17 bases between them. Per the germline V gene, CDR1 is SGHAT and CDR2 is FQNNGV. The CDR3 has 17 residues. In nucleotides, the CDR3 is TGTGCCAGCAGCGCGAGCCCGGGGTCACTAGCCAAAAACATTCAGTACTTC. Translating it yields CASSASPGSLAKNIQYF.

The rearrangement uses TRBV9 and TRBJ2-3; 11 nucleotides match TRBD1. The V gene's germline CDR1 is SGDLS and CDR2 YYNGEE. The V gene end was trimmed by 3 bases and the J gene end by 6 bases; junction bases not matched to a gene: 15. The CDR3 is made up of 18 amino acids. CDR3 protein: CASSDGQGAFLWQDTQYF. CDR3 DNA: TGTGCCAGCAGCGACGGACAGGGGGCTTTCCTATGGCAGGATACGCAGTATTTT.

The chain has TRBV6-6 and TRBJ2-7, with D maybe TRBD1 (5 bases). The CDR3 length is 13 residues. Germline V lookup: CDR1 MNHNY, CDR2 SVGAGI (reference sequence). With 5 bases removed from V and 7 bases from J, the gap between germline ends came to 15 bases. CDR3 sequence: CASSPPTAWEQYF. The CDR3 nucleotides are TGTGCCAGCAGTCCCCCGACAGCTTGGGAGCAGTACTTC.

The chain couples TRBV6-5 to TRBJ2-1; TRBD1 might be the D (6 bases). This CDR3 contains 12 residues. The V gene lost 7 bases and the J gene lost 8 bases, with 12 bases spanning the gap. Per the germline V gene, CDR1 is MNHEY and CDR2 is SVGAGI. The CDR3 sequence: CASISQGYEQFF. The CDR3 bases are TGTGCCAGCATCTCACAGGGCTATGAGCAGTTCTTC.

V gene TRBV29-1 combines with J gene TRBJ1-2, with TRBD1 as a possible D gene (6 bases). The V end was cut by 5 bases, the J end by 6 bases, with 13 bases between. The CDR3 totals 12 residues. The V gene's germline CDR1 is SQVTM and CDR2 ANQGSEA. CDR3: CSVFGGPDGYTF. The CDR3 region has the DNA TGCAGCGTTTTCGGGGGGCCGGATGGCTACACCTTC.

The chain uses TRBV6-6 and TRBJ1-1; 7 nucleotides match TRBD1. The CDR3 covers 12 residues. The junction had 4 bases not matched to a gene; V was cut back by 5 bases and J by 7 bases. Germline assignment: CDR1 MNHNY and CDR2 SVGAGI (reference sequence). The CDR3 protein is CASSQGQDEAFF. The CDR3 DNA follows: TGTGCCAGCAGTCAAGGACAGGATGAAGCTTTCTTT.

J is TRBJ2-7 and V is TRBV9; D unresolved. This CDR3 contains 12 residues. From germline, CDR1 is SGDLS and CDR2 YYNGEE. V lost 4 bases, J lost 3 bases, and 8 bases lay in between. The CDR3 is CASSPDFYEQYF. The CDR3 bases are TGTGCCAGCAGCCCAGATTTCTACGAGCAGTACTTC.

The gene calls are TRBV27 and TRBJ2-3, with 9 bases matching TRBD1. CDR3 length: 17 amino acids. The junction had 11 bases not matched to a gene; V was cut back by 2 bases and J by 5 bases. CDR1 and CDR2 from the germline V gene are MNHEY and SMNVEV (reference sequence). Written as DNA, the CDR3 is TGTGCCAGCAGTTTAGAACCACAGGGGGCGCGAGGAGATACGCAGTATTTT. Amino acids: CASSLEPQGARGDTQYF.

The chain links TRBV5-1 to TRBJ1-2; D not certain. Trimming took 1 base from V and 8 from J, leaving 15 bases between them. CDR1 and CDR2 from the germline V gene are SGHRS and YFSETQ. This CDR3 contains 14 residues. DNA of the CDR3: TGCGCCAGCAGCTTGTCCTACGGCACGCAGGGCTACACCTTC. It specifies CASSLSYGTQGYTF.

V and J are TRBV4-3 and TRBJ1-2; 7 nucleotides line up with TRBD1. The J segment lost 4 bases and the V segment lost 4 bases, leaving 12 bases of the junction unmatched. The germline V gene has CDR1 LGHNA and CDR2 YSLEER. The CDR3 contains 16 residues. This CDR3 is CASSPSRDSSIYGYTF. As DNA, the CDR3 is TGCGCCAGCAGCCCGTCCCGGGACAGTTCGATCTATGGCTACACCTTC.

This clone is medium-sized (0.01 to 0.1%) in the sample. The CDR3 sequence is CASSLEGTDGRKAFF. The DNA for the CDR3 is TGTGCCAGCAGCTTAGAGGGAACTGACGGGCGAAAAGCTTTCTTT. This chain connects TRBV7-9 to TRBJ1-1, with no clear D. Trimming pared 1 base from V and 9 bases from J, leaving 18 bases between. Per germline, CDR1 SEHNR and CDR2 FQNEAQ (reference sequence). The CDR3 sequence is 15 residues long.

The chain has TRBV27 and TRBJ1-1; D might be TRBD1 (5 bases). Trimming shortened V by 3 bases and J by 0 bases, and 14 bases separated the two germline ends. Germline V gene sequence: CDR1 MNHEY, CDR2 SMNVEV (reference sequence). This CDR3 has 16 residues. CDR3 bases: TGTGCCAGCAGTTTGGGGGGGGGTTGGATGAACACTGAAGCTTTCTTT. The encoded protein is CASSLGGGWMNTEAFF.

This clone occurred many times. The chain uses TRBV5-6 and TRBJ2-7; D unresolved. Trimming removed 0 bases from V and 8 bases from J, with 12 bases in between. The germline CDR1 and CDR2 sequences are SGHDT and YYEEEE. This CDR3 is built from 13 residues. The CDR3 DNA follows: TGTGCCAGCAGCTTGGCGGCGCTGGAGAAGCAGTACTTC. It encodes CASSLAALEKQYF.

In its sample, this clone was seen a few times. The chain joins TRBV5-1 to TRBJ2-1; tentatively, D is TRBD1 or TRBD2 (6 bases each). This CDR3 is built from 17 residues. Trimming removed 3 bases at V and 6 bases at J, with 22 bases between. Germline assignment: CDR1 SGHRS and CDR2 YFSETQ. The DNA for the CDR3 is TGCGCCAGCAGCTACCGACTTCCGGGGGCCGAGGGCAATGAGCAGTTCTTC. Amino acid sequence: CASSYRLPGAEGNEQFF.

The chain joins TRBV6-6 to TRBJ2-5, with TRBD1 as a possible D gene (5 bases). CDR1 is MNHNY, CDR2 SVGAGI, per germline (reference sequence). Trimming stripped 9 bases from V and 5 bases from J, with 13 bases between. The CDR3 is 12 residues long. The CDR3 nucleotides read TGTGCCAGTACAGGTGTCCGGGAGACCCAGTACTTC. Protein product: CASTGVRETQYF.

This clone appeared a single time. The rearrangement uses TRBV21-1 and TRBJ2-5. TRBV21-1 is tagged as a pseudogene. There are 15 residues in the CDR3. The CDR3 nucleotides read TGTGCCAGCATCGCCCGGGACGGACCACAAGAGACCCAGTACTTC. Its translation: CASIARDGPQETQYF.

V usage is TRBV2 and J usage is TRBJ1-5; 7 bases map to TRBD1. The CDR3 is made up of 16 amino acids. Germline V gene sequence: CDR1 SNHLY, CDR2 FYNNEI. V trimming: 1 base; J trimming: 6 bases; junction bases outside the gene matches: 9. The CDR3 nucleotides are TGTGCCAGCAGTGAAGTCGGAGGGGGCGTGGGTCAGCCCCAGCATTTT. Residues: CASSEVGGGVGQPQHF.

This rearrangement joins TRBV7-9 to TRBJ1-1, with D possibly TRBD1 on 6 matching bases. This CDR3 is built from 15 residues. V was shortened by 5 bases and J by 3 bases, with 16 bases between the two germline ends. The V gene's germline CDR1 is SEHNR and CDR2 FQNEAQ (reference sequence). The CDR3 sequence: CASSAPGRGDTEAFF. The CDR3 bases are TGTGCCAGCAGCGCGCCAGGGAGGGGGGACACTGAAGCTTTCTTT.

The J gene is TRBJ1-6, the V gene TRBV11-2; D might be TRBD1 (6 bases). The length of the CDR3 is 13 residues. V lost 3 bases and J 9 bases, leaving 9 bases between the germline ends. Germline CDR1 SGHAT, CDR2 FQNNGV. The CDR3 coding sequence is TGTGCCAGCAGCTTGGGGGGCAGTTCACCCCTCCACTTT. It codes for CASSLGGSSPLHF.

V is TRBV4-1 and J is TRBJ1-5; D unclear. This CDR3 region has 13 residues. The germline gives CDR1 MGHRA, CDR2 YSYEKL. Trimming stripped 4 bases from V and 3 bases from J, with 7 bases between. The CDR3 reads CASSLGLNQPQHF. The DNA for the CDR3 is TGCGCCAGCAGCCTCGGACTCAATCAGCCCCAGCATTTT.